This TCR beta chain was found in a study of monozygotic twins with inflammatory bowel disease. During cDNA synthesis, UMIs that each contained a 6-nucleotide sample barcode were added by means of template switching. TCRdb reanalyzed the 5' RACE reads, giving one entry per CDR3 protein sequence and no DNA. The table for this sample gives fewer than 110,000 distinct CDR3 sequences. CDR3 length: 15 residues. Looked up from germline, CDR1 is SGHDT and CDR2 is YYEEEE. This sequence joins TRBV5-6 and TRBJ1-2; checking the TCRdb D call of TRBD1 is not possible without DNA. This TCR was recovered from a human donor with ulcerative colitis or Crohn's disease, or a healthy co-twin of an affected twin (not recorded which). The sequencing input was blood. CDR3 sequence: CASSRDRVKVYGYTF.